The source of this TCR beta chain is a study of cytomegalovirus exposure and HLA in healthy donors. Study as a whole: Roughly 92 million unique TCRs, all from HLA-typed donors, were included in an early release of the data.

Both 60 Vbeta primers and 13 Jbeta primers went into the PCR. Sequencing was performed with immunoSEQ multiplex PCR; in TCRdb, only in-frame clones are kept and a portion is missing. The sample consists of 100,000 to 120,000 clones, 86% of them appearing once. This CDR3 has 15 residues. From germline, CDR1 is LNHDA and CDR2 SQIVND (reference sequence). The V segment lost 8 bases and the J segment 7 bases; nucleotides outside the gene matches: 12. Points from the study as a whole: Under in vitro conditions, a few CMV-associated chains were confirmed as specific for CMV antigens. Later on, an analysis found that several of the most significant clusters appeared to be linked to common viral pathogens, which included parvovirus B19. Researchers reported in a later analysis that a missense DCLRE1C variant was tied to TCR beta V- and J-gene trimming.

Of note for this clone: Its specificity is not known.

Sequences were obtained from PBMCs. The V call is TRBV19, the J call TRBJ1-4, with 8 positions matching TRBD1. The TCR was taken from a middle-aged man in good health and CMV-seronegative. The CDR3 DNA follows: TGTGCCAGTTTCGACCGGACAGGGATCAGTGAAAAACTGTTTTTT. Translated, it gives CASFDRTGISEKLFF.